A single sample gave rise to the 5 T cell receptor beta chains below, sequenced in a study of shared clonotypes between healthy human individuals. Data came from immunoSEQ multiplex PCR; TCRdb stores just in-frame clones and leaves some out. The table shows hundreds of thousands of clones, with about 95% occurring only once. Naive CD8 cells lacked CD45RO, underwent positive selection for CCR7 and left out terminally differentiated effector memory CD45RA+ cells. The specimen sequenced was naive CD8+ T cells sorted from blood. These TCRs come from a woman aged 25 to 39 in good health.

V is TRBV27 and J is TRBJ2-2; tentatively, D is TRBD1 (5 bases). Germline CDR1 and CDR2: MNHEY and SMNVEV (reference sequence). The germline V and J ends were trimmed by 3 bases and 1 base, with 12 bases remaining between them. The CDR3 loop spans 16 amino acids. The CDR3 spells CASSLLQVLNTGELFF. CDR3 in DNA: TGTGCCAGCAGTTTGTTACAGGTCCTGAACACCGGGGAGCTGTTTTTT.

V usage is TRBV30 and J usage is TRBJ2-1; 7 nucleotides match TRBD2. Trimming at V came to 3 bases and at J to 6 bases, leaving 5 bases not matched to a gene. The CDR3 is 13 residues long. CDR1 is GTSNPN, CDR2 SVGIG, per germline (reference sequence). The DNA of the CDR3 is TGTGCCTGGAGCACCGCGGGAGTCAATGAGCAGTTCTTC. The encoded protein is CAWSTAGVNEQFF.

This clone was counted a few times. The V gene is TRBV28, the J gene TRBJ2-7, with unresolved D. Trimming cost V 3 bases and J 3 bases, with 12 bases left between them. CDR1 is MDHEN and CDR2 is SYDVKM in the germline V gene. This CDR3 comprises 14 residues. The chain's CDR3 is CASSLPRYDYEQYF. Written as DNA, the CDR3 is TGTGCCAGCAGTTTGCCCCGTTACGACTACGAGCAGTACTTC.

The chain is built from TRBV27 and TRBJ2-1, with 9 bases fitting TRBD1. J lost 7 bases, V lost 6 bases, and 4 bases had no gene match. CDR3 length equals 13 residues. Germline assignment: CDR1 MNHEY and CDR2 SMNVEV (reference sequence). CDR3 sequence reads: CASRTGGLNEQFF. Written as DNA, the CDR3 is TGTGCCAGCAGAACAGGGGGCTTGAATGAGCAGTTCTTC.

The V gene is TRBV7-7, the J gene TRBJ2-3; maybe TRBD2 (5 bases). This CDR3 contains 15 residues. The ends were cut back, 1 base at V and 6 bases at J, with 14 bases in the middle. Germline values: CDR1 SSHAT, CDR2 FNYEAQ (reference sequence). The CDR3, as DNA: TGTGCCAGCAGCTTAGGGAGCGGAGGCGTTGATACGCAGTATTTT. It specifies CASSLGSGGVDTQYF.